The 5 T cell receptor beta chains listed next were all sequenced from one sample in a study of cytomegalovirus exposure and HLA in healthy donors. The PCR contained 60 Vbeta and 13 Jbeta primers. Sequencing used immunoSEQ multiplex PCR; TCRdb keeps in-frame clones, though not all of them. The sample has around 200,000 clones, roughly 80% seen once. Input material: PBMCs. Receptors were obtained from a girl under 10 years old in good health and CMV-seronegative.

J is TRBJ1-2 and V is TRBV19; 9 bases align to TRBD1. The CDR3 is made up of 16 amino acids. Looked up from germline, CDR1 is LNHDA and CDR2 is SQIVND (reference sequence). After removal of 3 bases from V and 2 bases from J, the junction contained 7 bases not matched to a gene. This chain's CDR3 is CASSIFPGQGNYGYTF. CDR3 nucleotide sequence: TGTGCCAGTAGTATTTTCCCGGGACAGGGAAACTATGGCTACACCTTC.

The rearrangement links TRBV4-2 to TRBJ1-2; D possibly corresponds to TRBD1 (5 bases). V was pared by 2 bases and J by 3 bases, with 19 bases between. This CDR3 has 17 residues. The germline CDR1 and CDR2 sequences are LGHNA and YNFKEQ. The CDR3 nucleotides read TGTGCCAGCAGCCAAAATCCGCGGGACTCGATCTACTATGGCTACACCTTC. It yields the protein CASSQNPRDSIYYGYTF.

The genes are TRBV7-9 and TRBJ1-5; D remains ambiguous. In germline, CDR1 is SEHNR, CDR2 FQNEAQ (reference sequence). Trimming removed 0 bases at V and 2 bases at J, with 5 bases between. The CDR3 extends over 14 amino acids. CDR3 DNA: TGTGCCAGCAGCTTAGCCCCGGGCAATCAGCCCCAGCATTTT. Residues: CASSLAPGNQPQHF.

The chain uses TRBV5-4 and TRBJ2-1; 10 positions agree with TRBD2. This CDR3 has 15 residues. Trimming took 0 bases from V and 4 from J; bases not matched to a gene: 1. Looked up from germline, CDR1 is SGHNT and CDR2 is YYREEE (reference sequence). CDR3 residues: CASSLGTSGYNEQFF. The CDR3 nucleotides read TGTGCCAGCAGCTTGGGGACTAGCGGTTACAATGAGCAGTTCTTC.

This chain uses TRBV5-1 with TRBJ1-4, with 7 bases identical to TRBD1. The CDR3 runs 13 residues. Germline CDR1 reads SGHRS; CDR2 reads YFSETQ. The J segment lost 14 bases and the V segment lost 0 bases, leaving 7 bases of the junction unmatched. CDR3: CASSLAAGGKLFF. DNA for the CDR3: TGCGCCAGCAGCTTGGCCGCAGGGGGAAAGCTGTTTTTT.